The T cell receptor (beta chain) described here comes from a study of blood T cell repertoires in COVID-19. As for the study in general: Samples of COVID-19 (acute and convalescent) were obtained from the United States, Italy and Spain. Sample material is recorded as cDNA or gDNA derived from T cells, B-cell-depleted T cells, or PBMCs.

Authors' methods: Nucleated cell counts were estimated from reference gene primer amplification. The data were produced by immunoSEQ multiplex PCR, yet TCRdb's version contains in-frame clones alone and is incomplete. Clonal size and the V and J genes are those of that table, whereas D and trimming came from the DNA. Among some 93,000 clones, 85% to 90% were seen once, and the ten largest hold approximately 3.9%. Material: peripheral blood. This TCR came from a man in his sixties with acute or convalescent COVID-19.

The CDR3 region has the DNA TGTGCCAGCAGCTTACTAGACTTTCGTGAAAAACTGTTTTTT. Translating it yields CASSLLDFREKLFF. The rearrangement links TRBV7-6 to TRBJ1-4, with no clear D. The CDR3 has 14 residues. Trimming pared 2 bases from V and 7 bases from J, leaving 11 bases between. The V gene's germline CDR1 is SGHVS and CDR2 FNYEAQ.